A selection of T cell receptor beta chains follows, all from one sample in a study of cytomegalovirus exposure and HLA in healthy donors. Method: immunoSEQ multiplex PCR; TCRdb's copy keeps in-frame clones and lacks some. The repertoire includes about 94,000 clones, 81% of them detected once, and 10% sits in the top ten. The specimen sequenced was PBMCs. These receptors all stem from a human donor in good health. The CDR3 runs from the conserved cysteine through the conserved F or W. Fields, in order: CDR3 length, clone size, J gene, V gene, D gene, CDR3 DNA, CDR3 protein. D genes are given only for firm matches. Where a row states a size, it is once, few, many or the class of an expanded clone; other rows omit it.

13 | NA | TRBJ1-6 | TRBV19 | NA | TGTGCCAGTAGCGACAGACAAAATTCACCCCTCCACTTT | CASSDRQNSPLHF
17 | NA | TRBJ2-2 | TRBV5-1 | NA | TGCGCCAGCAGCAAGGATTTAAGCGGGTCCGACACCGGGGAGCTGTTTTTT | CASSKDLSGSDTGELFF
13 | few | TRBJ2-7 | TRBV5-1 | NA | TGCGCCAGCAGCCGGGACATGTCCTACGAGCAGTACTTC | CASSRDMSYEQYF
19 | few | TRBJ2-4 | TRBV4-2 | TRBD2 | TGTGCCAGCAGCCAGCCGACCGGGACTAGCGGAGCAACCCAGCACATTCAGTACTTC | CASSQPTGTSGATQHIQYF
16 | NA | TRBJ2-7 | TRBV7-2 | TRBD1 | TGTGCCAGCAGCTACTTTCGTGGGGACAGGGGCTACGAGCAGTACTTC | CASSYFRGDRGYEQYF
14 | NA | TRBJ1-2 | TRBV4-2 | NA | TGTGCCAGCAGCCAAGATCGGGGACAAAGTGGCTACACCTTC | CASSQDRGQSGYTF
12 | NA | TRBJ1-2 | TRBV18 | NA | TGTGCCAGCTCACCAACCGGGGACAAATACACCTTC | CASSPTGDKYTF
13 | once | TRBJ1-5 | TRBV4-1 | NA | TGCGCCAGCAGCCAAGATAGCCGCCCGCCCCAGCATTTT | CASSQDSRPPQHF
14 | NA | TRBJ1-5 | TRBV6-5 | NA | TGTGCCAGCAGCCCGCGGGGGAGCAATCAGCCCCAGCATTTT | CASSPRGSNQPQHF
16 | once | TRBJ2-7 | TRBV15 | TRBD2 | TGTGCCACCAGCAGAGATCGGCTAGCGGGGTCCTACGAGCAGTACTTC | CATSRDRLAGSYEQYF
16 | NA | TRBJ2-7 | TRBV27 | TRBD1 | TGTGCCAGCAGTTTATCCCTGGTCAGGGGGTCCTACGAGCAGTACTTC | CASSLSLVRGSYEQYF
15 | NA | TRBJ1-1 | TRBV11-2 | TRBD1 | TGTGCCAGCAGCGCCGGACAGGGGGCAGGGACTGAAGCTTTCTTT | CASSAGQGAGTEAFF
16 | NA | TRBJ1-1 | TRBV9 | TRBD1 | TGTGCCAGCAGCGTAGAGGGACAGGGCCCCAACACTGAAGCTTTCTTT | CASSVEGQGPNTEAFF
15 | NA | TRBJ1-4 | TRBV15 | NA | TGTGCCACCAGCAGAGATCCCGCAACTAATGAAAAACTGTTTTTT | CATSRDPATNEKLFF
16 | NA | TRBJ2-1 | TRBV27 | NA | TGTGCCAGCAGTTTGACTCCTCCCGGGAAGTACAATGAGCAGTTCTTC | CASSLTPPGKYNEQFF
18 | few | TRBJ2-7 | TRBV27 | TRBD2 | TGTGCCAGCAGCAAAGGCCCCGGGGCGGGAGCGGCCTCCTACGAGCAGTACTTC | CASSKGPGAGAASYEQYF
14 | NA | TRBJ2-5 | TRBV15 | NA | TGTGCCACCAGCAGAGATCCAGCGGCAGAGACCCAGTACTTC | CATSRDPAAETQYF
14 | NA | TRBJ1-5 | TRBV6-6 | TRBD1 | TGTGCCAGCAGTTACGAGGGGGCCAATCAGCCCCAGCATTTT | CASSYEGANQPQHF
13 | NA | TRBJ1-6 | TRBV11-1 | NA | TGTGCCAGCAGCGTACAGTATAATTCACCCCTCCACTTT | CASSVQYNSPLHF
15 | NA | TRBJ1-2 | TRBV10-3 | NA | TGTGCCATCAGTGGGTCGCAGACTAGGGGCTATGGCTACACCTTC | CAISGSQTRGYGYTF
14 | NA | TRBJ2-7 | TRBV7-6 | NA | TGTGCCAGCAGCTTAGGGCTAGGAGGCTACGAGCAGTACTTC | CASSLGLGGYEQYF
15 | NA | TRBJ1-2 | TRBV15 | NA | TGTGCCACCAGCAGAGGCGGGGCAAGCCCCTATGGCTACACCTTC | CATSRGGASPYGYTF
14 | NA | TRBJ1-1 | TRBV9 | TRBD1 | TGTGCCAGCAGCTTCCGGGACAGGGGCACTGAAGCTTTCTTT | CASSFRDRGTEAFF
12 | NA | TRBJ2-1 | TRBV18 | NA | TGTGCCAGCTCACCATTAGCTAATGAGCAGTTCTTC | CASSPLANEQFF
16 | NA | TRBJ2-1 | TRBV7-2 | TRBD2 | TGTGCCAGCAGCTCGACGGGACTAGCGACCCCCAATGAGCAGTTCTTC | CASSSTGLATPNEQFF
16 | NA | TRBJ2-2 | TRBV21-1 | NA | TGTGCCAGCAGCAAATCGGACAGGGGGCTCTCCGGGGAGCTGTTTTTT | CASSKSDRGLSGELFF
17 | few | TRBJ1-4 | TRBV4-1 | NA | TGCGCCAGCAGTCAGTGGGCGGGCATGCGGGGGGGAGAAAAACTGTTTTTT | CASSQWAGMRGGEKLFF
15 | NA | TRBJ2-5 | TRBV7-2 | NA | TGTGCCAGCAGCTCCTCAAGACAGGTTCAAGAGACCCAGTACTTC | CASSSSRQVQETQYF
16 | NA | TRBJ2-2 | TRBV4-3 | NA | TGCGCCAGCAGCCAAGCGGGAAGATCGAACACCGGGGAGCTGTTTTTT | CASSQAGRSNTGELFF
18 | NA | TRBJ2-3 | TRBV7-3 | TRBD2 | TGTGCCAGCAGCTTAACGCCGGGACTAGCGGGGGGGCCAGATACGCAGTATTTT | CASSLTPGLAGGPDTQYF
13 | NA | TRBJ2-5 | TRBV14 | NA | TGTGCCAGCAGCCGCCGGGCTCAGGAGGCCCAGTACTTC | CASSRRAQEAQYF
15 | NA | TRBJ2-2 | TRBV12-5 | NA | TGTGCTAGTGGTTTGCCGCCGACAGACACCGGGGAGCTGTTTTTT | CASGLPPTDTGELFF
16 | NA | TRBJ2-7 | TRBV4-1 | NA | TGCGCCAGCAGCCAAGAAATGAGAGAGGACTTCTACGAGCAGTACTTC | CASSQEMREDFYEQYF
15 | few | TRBJ2-7 | TRBV4-1 | TRBD2 | TGCGCCAGCGAAGAGATAGCGGGCAGCTCCTACGAGCAGTACTTC | CASEEIAGSSYEQYF
14 | NA | TRBJ1-2 | TRBV15 | NA | TGTGCCACCAGCAGAGCCAAGCAATCCTATGGCTACACCTTC | CATSRAKQSYGYTF
15 | NA | TRBJ2-7 | TRBV7-2 | NA | TGTGCCAGCAGCCCCAGGGCCCACTCAGTCTACGAGCAGTACTTC | CASSPRAHSVYEQYF
13 | NA | TRBJ2-7 | TRBV7-2 | NA | TGTGCCAGCAGCCCCGACAGCTCCTACGAGCAGTACTTC | CASSPDSSYEQYF
14 | NA | TRBJ1-4 | TRBV5-4 | NA | TGTGCCAGCAGCTTGTTCGGGGTAGGGGAAAAACTGTTTTTT | CASSLFGVGEKLFF
16 | once | TRBJ2-3 | TRBV7-3 | NA | TGTGCCAGCAGCAAAGGTGGGGGCCCAAGCACAGATACGCAGTATTTT | CASSKGGGPSTDTQYF
13 | NA | TRBJ1-1 | TRBV19 | NA | TGTGCCAGTAGTATAACTAGGACAGTTGAAGCTTTCTTT | CASSITRTVEAFF
13 | few | TRBJ2-7 | TRBV13 | NA | TGTGCCAGCAGCCCTCCTAGCTCCTACGAGCAGTACTTC | CASSPPSSYEQYF
16 | NA | TRBJ2-7 | TRBV4-3 | TRBD2 | TGCGCCAGCAGCCATTCCCTAGCGGGGGACTCCTACGAGCAGTACTTC | CASSHSLAGDSYEQYF
13 | NA | TRBJ2-7 | TRBV23-1 | NA | TGCGCCAGCAGTCAAGCCGACTTTGACGAGCAGTACTTC | CASSQADFDEQYF
16 | NA | TRBJ2-2 | TRBV18 | TRBD1 | TGTGCCAGCTCCTATAGGACAGGGACGAACACCGGGGAGCTGTTTTTT | CASSYRTGTNTGELFF
15 | NA | TRBJ1-3 | TRBV7-2 | TRBD1 | TGTGCCAGCAGCTTAGCGCGGGACAGGGCGAACACCATATATTTT | CASSLARDRANTIYF
16 | NA | TRBJ1-1 | TRBV11-3 | TRBD1 | TGTGCCAGCAGCTTCCCCAGAAAACAGGGGGACACTGAAGCTTTCTTT | CASSFPRKQGDTEAFF
15 | NA | TRBJ1-4 | TRBV6-5 | NA | TGTGCCAGCAGTTACTCGGGGGCCGAGGATGAAAAACTGTTTTTT | CASSYSGAEDEKLFF
14 | NA | TRBJ2-4 | TRBV6-5 | NA | TGTGCCAGTTCGGACAGCTTAGCCAAAAACATTCAGTACTTC | CASSDSLAKNIQYF
20 | NA | TRBJ2-7 | TRBV11-2 | NA | TGTGCCAGCAGCTTAGATCAGGACAGTAGGGAAGTGGGGCGACGCTACGAGCAGTACTTC | CASSLDQDSREVGRRYEQYF
18 | NA | TRBJ1-1 | TRBV19 | TRBD1 | TGTGCCAGTAGTATAGGACCGGGGACAGTCAATGGGAACACTGAAGCTTTCTTT | CASSIGPGTVNGNTEAFF
13 | NA | TRBJ1-1 | TRBV27 | NA | TGTGCCAGCAGGGAATGGGGCGCATTCGAAGCTTTCTTT | CASREWGAFEAFF
15 | NA | TRBJ2-3 | TRBV7-2 | NA | TGTGCCAGCAGCTTCACGCTAGCGAAGGCAGATACGCAGTATTTT | CASSFTLAKADTQYF
12 | NA | TRBJ1-2 | TRBV7-8 | NA | TGTGCCAGCAGCCTACCCTCGGGAGGCTACACCTTC | CASSLPSGGYTF
17 | NA | TRBJ2-3 | TRBV7-9 | NA | TGTGCCAGCAGCTTAGCCCTACAGGGTACGGGCACAGATACGCAGTATTTT | CASSLALQGTGTDTQYF